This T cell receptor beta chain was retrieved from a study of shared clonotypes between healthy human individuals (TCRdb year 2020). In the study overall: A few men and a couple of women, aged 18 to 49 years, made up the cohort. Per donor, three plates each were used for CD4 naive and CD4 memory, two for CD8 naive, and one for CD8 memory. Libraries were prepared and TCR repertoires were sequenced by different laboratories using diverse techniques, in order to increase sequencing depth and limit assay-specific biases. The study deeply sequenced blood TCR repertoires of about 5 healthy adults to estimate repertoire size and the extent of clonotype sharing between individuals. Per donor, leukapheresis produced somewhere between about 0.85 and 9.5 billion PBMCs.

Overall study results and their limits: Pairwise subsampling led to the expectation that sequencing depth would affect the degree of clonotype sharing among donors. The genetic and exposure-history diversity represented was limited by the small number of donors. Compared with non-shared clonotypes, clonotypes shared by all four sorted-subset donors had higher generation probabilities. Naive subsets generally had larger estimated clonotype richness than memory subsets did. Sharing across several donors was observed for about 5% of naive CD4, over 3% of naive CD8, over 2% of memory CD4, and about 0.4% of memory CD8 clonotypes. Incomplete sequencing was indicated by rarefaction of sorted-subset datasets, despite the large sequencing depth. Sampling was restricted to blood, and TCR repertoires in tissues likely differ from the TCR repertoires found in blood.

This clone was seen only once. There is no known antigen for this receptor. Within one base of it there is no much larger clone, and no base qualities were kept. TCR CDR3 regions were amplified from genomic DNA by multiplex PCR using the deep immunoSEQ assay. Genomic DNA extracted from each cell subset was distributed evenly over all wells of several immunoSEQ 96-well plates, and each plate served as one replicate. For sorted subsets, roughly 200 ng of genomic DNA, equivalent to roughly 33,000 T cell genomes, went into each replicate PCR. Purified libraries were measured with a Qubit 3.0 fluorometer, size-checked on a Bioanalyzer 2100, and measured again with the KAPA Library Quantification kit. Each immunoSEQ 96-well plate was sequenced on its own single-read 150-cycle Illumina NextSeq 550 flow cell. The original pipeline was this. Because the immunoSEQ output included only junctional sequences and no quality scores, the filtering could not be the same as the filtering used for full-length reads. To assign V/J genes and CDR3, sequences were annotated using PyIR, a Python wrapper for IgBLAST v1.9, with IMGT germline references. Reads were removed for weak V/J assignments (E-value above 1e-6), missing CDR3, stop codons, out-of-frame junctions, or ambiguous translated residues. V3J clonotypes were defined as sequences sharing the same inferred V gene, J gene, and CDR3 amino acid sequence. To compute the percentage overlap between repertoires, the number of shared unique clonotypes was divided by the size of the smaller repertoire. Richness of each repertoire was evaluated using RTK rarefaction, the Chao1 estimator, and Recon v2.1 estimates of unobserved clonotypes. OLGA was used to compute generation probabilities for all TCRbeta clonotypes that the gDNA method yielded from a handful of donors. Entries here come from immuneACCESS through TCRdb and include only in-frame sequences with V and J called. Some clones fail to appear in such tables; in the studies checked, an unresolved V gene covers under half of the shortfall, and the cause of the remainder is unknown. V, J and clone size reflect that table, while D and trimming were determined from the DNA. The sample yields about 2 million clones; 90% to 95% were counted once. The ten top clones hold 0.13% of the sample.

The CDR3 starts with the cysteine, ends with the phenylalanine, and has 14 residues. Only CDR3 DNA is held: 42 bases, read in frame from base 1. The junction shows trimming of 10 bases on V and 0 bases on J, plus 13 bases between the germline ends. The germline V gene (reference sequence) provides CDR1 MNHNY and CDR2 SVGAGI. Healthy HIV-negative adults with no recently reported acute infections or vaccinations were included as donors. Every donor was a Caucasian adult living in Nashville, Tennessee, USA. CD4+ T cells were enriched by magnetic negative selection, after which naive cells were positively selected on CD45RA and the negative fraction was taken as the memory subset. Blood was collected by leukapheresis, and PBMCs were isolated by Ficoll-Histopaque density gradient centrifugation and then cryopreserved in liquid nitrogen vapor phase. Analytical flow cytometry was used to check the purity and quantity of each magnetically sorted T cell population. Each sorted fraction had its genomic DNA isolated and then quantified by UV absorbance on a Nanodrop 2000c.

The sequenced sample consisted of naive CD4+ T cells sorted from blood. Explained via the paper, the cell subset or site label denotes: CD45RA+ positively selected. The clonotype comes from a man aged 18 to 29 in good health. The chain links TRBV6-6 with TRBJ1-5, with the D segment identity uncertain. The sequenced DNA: TGTGCCACCGAGACGAGGAATAGCAATCAGCCCCAGCATTTT. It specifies CATETRNSNQPQHF.